This TCR beta chain was observed in a study of OX40 agonist ivuxolimab in advanced cancers. Sequencing was performed with immunoSEQ multiplex PCR; in TCRdb, only in-frame clones are kept and a portion is missing. The sample lists 100,000 to 150,000 clones; more than 85% were seen once. Material: CD4+ or CD8+ T cells sorted from blood, obtained in a trial of the OX40 agonist ivuxolimab. This sequence originates from an adult with an advanced solid tumor such as melanoma, head and neck, liver or kidney cancer.

The CDR3 loop is CASWPMAGSGEQYF. In DNA, the CDR3 is TGCGCCAGTTGGCCCATGGCAGGGTCAGGGGAGCAGTACTTC. The J gene is TRBJ2-7, the V gene TRBV5-1; D is possibly TRBD1 (5 bases). CDR1 is SGHRS and CDR2 is YFSETQ in the germline V gene. Trimming stripped 8 bases from V and 7 bases from J, with 22 bases between. The length of the CDR3 is 14 residues.